The sequence of this T cell receptor beta chain was determined in a study of T cells in Graves' hyperthyroidism and ophthalmopathy. Overall study findings and caveats: Most clonotypes expanded in thyroid above 0.001 were likewise present in blood.

The length of the CDR3 is 14 residues. Germline loops: CDR1 LNHDA, CDR2 SQIVND (reference sequence). The junction had 4 bases not matched to a gene; V was cut back by 1 base and J by 7 bases. TCR beta CDR3 region amplification was performed from RNA transcripts. The TCR CDR3 was amplified in a first-round RT-PCR using the HTBI primer set. TCRdb independently ran MiXCR on the multiplex PCR reads; one entry per CDR3 protein. Of about 420,000 distinct CDR3 sequences in the sample, roughly 13% were seen once. As for this clonotype: The antigen is undetermined.

Diagnosing involved the use of clinical symptoms, serum thyroxine and TRAb, thyroid ultrasound and orbital computed tomography. V and J are TRBV19 and TRBJ2-1; 7 nucleotides line up with TRBD2. The receptor's source is a woman aged 18-30 years with Graves' hyperthyroidism. Input material: blood. Written as DNA, the CDR3 is TGTGCCAGTAGTATAGTTGCGGGAGCTAATGAGCAGTTCTTC. Protein sequence: CASSIVAGANEQFF.